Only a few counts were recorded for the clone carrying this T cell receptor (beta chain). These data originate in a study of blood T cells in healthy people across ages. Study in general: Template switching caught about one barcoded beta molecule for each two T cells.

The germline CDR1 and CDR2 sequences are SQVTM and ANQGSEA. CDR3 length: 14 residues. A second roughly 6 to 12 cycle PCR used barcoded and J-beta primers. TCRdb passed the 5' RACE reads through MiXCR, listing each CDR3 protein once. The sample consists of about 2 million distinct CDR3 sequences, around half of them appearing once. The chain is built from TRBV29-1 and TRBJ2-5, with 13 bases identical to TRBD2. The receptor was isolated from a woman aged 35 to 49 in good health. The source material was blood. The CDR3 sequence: CSLTSGGPGETQYF. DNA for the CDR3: TGCAGTCTGACTAGCGGGGGGCCGGGGGAGACCCAGTACTTC.